A single sample gave rise to the 13 T cell receptor beta chains below, sequenced in a study of blood T cell repertoires in COVID-19. The method was immunoSEQ multiplex PCR; TCRdb's version includes in-frame clones alone and lacks a portion of them. The sample gives 140,000 to 150,000 clones, 85% to 90% of which show up once; around 3.2% is in the top ten. The source material was peripheral blood. The receptors shown here come from a man aged 55 to 70 with active or convalescent COVID-19.

This clone was seen only a few times. V is TRBV19 and J is TRBJ2-1; 8 bases agree with TRBD2. Per germline, CDR1 LNHDA and CDR2 SQIVND (reference sequence). The CDR3 extends over 14 amino acids. Trimming at V came to 6 bases and at J to 10 bases, leaving 11 bases not matched to a gene. The CDR3 DNA reads TGTGCCAGTAGAACTAGCGGACGAAAAGGGGAGCAGTTCTTC. Its protein product is CASRTSGRKGEQFF.

The rearrangement uses TRBV27 and TRBJ2-2; D is uncertain. CDR1 is MNHEY and CDR2 is SMNVEV in the germline V gene (reference sequence). V lost 8 bases and J lost 0, with 16 bases in between. This CDR3 spans 16 amino acids. The CDR3 spells CASQDKRWTNTGELFF. The CDR3 DNA reads TGTGCCAGCCAAGACAAAAGGTGGACGAACACCGGGGAGCTGTTTTTT.

The chain has TRBV2 and TRBJ1-6; 9 bases map to TRBD1. V lost 4 bases to trimming and J lost 7 bases; unmatched junction nucleotides: 5. Germline V lookup: CDR1 SNHLY, CDR2 FYNNEI. The CDR3 is made up of 15 amino acids. The CDR3 nucleotides are TGTGCCAGCAGTGGGACAGGGGAGCGCAATTCACCCCTCCACTTT. This sequence encodes CASSGTGERNSPLHF. Using reference TRBV2 and TRBJ1-6 for the parts outside the CDR3, the full variable domain is EPEVTQTPSHQVTQMGQEVILRCVPISNHLYFYWYRQILGQKVEFLVSFYNNEISEKSEIFDDQFSVERPDGSNFTLKIRSTKLEDSAMYFCASSGTGERNSPLHFGNGTRLTVT.

The J gene is TRBJ2-1, the V gene TRBV28; 9 positions agree with TRBD2. CDR1 and CDR2 from the germline V gene are MDHEN and SYDVKM. V was pared by 5 bases and J by 8 bases, with 10 bases of the junction left unmatched. This CDR3 is 15 amino acids long. The CDR3: CASSEVRGGRHEQFF. In DNA form, the CDR3 reads TGTGCCAGCAGTGAGGTGCGGGGGGGCAGACATGAGCAGTTCTTC.

The V gene is TRBV7-9, the J gene TRBJ2-3, with 7 nucleotides matching TRBD2. CDR1 and CDR2 (germline): SEHNR, FQNEAQ (reference sequence). Trimming at V came to 3 bases and at J to 3 bases, leaving 3 bases not matched to a gene. The CDR3 spans 14 residues. In DNA form, the CDR3 reads TGTGCCAGCAGCTTGGGAGGGTTTACAGATACGCAGTATTTT. It specifies CASSLGGFTDTQYF.

The V gene is TRBV27, the J gene TRBJ2-1; 8 positions match TRBD1. V lost 6 bases, J lost 5 bases, and 15 bases stayed unmatched. The CDR3 runs 17 residues. Germline V gene lookup returns CDR1 MNHEY and CDR2 SMNVEV (reference sequence). CDR3 nucleotide sequence: TGTGCCAGCAGGGGATGGGCCCGGGGGACAGGAAACAATGAGCAGTTCTTC. Translation gives CASRGWARGTGNNEQFF.

The chain uses TRBV11-3 and TRBJ1-4; D gene ambiguous. The CDR3 covers 17 residues. The germline V and J ends were trimmed by 0 bases and 4 bases, with 15 bases remaining between them. Germline V CDR1 and CDR2: SGHNT, YENEEA. The CDR3: CASSLDWHPAVNEKLFF. The CDR3 nucleotides are TGTGCCAGCAGCTTAGATTGGCACCCGGCGGTTAATGAAAAACTGTTTTTT.

The rearrangement uses TRBV4-1 and TRBJ2-1, with 7 positions matching TRBD2. This CDR3 is built from 16 residues. Trimming at V came to 0 bases and at J to 7 bases, leaving 9 bases not matched to a gene. Germline CDR1 and CDR2: MGHRA and YSYEKL. CDR3 protein: CASSQDSGGRRNEQFF. The CDR3 region has the DNA TGCGCCAGCAGCCAAGACTCGGGCGGGAGAAGAAATGAGCAGTTCTTC.

This CDR3 reads CAWSGQGAKLFF. The CDR3 coding sequence is TGTGCCTGGAGTGGACAGGGGGCAAAACTGTTTTTT. V usage is TRBV30 and J usage is TRBJ1-4; 10 bases agree with TRBD1. The CDR3 consists of 12 residues. CDR1 is GTSNPN, CDR2 SVGIG, per germline (reference sequence). The ends lost 1 base at V and 10 bases at J; junction bases unmatched: 0.

V and J are TRBV6-1 and TRBJ1-5; a weak D match, TRBD1 (5 bases). The CDR3 has 13 amino acids. Trimming removed 1 base at V and 7 bases at J, with 8 bases between. Germline V gene sequence: CDR1 MNHNS, CDR2 SASEGT. In DNA form, the CDR3 reads TGTGCCAGCAGTGAAGGGGGCTGGCAGCCCCAGCATTTT. This gives the protein CASSEGGWQPQHF.

The chain has TRBV2 and TRBJ1-2; D is possibly TRBD1 (6 bases). CDR1 and CDR2 (germline): SNHLY, FYNNEI. V dropped 6 bases and J dropped 1 base, with 15 bases sitting between them. CDR3 length equals 15 residues. The CDR3 nucleotides are TGTGCCAGCAGGGACTTGGACAGAGTTAACTATGGCTACACCTTC. Amino acids: CASRDLDRVNYGYTF.

The rearrangement uses TRBV18 and TRBJ1-2; 7 bases are a match to TRBD1. The germline V gene has CDR1 KGHSH and CDR2 LQKENI. The ends lost 1 base at V and 5 bases at J; junction bases unmatched: 4. This CDR3 has 14 residues. DNA of the CDR3: TGTGCCAGCTCACCACTCCGGGACAGTTATGGCTACACCTTC. This codes for CASSPLRDSYGYTF.

V is TRBV2 and J is TRBJ2-3; 11 bases line up with TRBD2. V was clipped by 5 bases and J by 4 bases; unmatched bases: 2. The CDR3 has 14 residues. Germline V CDR1 and CDR2: SNHLY, FYNNEI. The CDR3 sequence: CASSTSGRADTQYF. The CDR3 bases are TGTGCCAGCAGTACTAGCGGGAGAGCAGATACGCAGTATTTT.